This T cell receptor beta chain was observed in a study of cytomegalovirus exposure and HLA in healthy donors. Across the study: The roughly 120 million unique TCR beta sequences, from about 190 million T cells, were found by an earlier analysis. Broader study findings: Rare TCR sequences dominated, though some public TCRs recurred in many donors. In a later analysis, the majority of CMV-associated beta chains seemingly showed HLA restriction.

Germline CDR1 reads LGHNA; CDR2 reads YNFKEQ. This CDR3 region has 15 residues. J was trimmed by 4 bases and V by 1 base; bases with no gene match: 4. As for this clone: The antigen remains unidentified.

Both 60 Vbeta primers and 13 Jbeta primers went into the PCR. Here immunoSEQ multiplex PCR was the method, and the copy in TCRdb shows in-frame clones only, minus some. This sample's table has just over 40,000 clones. This sequence originates from a man aged 25-40 years in good health and CMV-seronegative. The sequenced sample consisted of PBMCs. The chain links TRBV4-2 to TRBJ2-5; the match to TRBD2 covers 9 bases. The CDR3 bases are TGTGCCAGCAGCCAAGGCGTTAGCGGGGGAGAGACCCAGTACTTC. It is translated as CASSQGVSGGETQYF.